This entry concerns a single TCR beta chain. Use of 60 Vbeta and 13 Jbeta primers characterized the PCR. Only in-frame clones appear in the TCRdb table, and some are missing; sequencing was by immunoSEQ multiplex PCR. The data hold roughly 84,000 clones, with 63% observed a single time. CDR1 SGDLS and CDR2 YYNGEE come from the germline V gene. The CDR3 consists of 15 residues. Trimming shortened V by 0 bases and J by 1 base, and 9 bases separated the two germline ends. These data originate in a study of cytomegalovirus exposure and HLA in healthy donors. The sequence derives from a woman in her thirties or forties in good health and CMV-seropositive. The V call is TRBV9, the J call TRBJ2-3, with D possibly TRBD1 on 5 matching bases. The sample taken for sequencing was PBMCs. The chain's CDR3 is CASSVGRAGTDTQYF. The CDR3 coding sequence is TGTGCCAGCAGCGTAGGCAGGGCCGGCACAGATACGCAGTATTTT.